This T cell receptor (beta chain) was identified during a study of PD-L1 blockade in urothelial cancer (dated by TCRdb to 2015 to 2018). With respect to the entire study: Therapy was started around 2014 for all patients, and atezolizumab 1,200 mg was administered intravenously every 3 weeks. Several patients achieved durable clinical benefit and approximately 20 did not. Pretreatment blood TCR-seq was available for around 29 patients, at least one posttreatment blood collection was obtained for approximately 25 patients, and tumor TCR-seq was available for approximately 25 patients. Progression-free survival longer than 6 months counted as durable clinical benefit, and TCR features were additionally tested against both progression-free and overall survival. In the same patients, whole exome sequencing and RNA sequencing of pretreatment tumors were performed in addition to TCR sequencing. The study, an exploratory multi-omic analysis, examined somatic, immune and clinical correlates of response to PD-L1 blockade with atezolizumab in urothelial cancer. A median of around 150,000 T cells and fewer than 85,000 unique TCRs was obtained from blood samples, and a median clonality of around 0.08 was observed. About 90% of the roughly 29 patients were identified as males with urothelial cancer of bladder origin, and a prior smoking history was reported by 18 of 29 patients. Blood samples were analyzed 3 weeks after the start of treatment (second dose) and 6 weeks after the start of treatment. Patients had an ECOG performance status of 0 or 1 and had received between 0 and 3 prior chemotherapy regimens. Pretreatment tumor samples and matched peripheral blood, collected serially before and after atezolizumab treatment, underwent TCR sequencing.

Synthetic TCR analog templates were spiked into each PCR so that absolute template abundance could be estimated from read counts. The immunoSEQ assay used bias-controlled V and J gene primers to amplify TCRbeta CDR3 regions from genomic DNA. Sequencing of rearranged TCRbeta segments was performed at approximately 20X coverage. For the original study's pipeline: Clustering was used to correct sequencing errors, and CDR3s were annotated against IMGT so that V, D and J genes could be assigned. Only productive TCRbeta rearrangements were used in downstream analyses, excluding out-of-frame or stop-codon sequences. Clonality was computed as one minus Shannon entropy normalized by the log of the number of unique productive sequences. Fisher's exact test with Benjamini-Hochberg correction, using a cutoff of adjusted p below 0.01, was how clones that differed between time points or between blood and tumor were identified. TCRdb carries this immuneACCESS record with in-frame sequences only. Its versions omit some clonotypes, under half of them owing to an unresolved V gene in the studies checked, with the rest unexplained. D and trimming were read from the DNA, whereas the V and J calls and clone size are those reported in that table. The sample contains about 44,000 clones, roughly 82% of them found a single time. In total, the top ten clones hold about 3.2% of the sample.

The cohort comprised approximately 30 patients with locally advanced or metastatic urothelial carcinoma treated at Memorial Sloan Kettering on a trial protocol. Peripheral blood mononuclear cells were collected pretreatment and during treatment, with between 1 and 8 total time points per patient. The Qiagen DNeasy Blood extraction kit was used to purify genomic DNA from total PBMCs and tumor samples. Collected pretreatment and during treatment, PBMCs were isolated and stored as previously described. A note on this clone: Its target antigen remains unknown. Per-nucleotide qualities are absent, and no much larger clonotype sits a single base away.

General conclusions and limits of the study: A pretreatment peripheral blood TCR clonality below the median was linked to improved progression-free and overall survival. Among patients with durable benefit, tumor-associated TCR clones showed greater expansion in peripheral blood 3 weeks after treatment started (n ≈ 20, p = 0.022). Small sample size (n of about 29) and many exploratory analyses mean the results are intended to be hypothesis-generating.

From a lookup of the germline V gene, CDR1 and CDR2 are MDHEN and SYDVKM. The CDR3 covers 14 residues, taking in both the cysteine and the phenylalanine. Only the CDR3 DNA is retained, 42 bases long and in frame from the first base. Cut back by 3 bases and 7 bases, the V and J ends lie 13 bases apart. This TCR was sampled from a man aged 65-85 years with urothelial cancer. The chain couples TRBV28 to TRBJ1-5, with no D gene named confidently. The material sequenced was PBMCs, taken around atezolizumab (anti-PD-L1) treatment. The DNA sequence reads TGTGCCAGCAGTTTGGTACGTACAGACCAGCCCCAGCATTTT. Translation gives CASSLVRTDQPQHF.